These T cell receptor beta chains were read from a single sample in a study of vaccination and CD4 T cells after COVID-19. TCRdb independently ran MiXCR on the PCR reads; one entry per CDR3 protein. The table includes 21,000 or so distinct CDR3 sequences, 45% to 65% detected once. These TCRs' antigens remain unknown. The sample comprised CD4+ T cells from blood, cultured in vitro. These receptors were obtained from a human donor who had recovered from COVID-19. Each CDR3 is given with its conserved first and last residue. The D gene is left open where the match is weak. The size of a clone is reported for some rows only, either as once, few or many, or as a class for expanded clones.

CDR3aa: CASSQIRGAGTPIPNSPLHF
CDR3nt: TGTGCCAGCAGCCAGATCAGGGGTGCCGGGACACCGATCCCGAATTCACCCCTCCACTTT
v_gene: TRBV4-2
abundance: NA
d_gene: NA
j_gene: TRBJ1-6

CDR3aa: CASSLGQGASGAFF
CDR3nt: TGTGCCAGCAGTTTGGGACAGGGGGCTTCAGGAGCTTTCTTT
v_gene: TRBV28
abundance: few
d_gene: TRBD1
j_gene: TRBJ1-1

CDR3aa: CAISGQHNYGYTF
CDR3nt: TGTGCCATCAGTGGACAGCATAACTATGGCTACACCTTC
v_gene: TRBV10-3
abundance: NA
d_gene: NA
j_gene: TRBJ1-2

CDR3aa: CASKDRGTDTQYF
CDR3nt: TGTGCCAGCAAGGACAGAGGGACAGATACGCAGTATTTT
v_gene: TRBV7-9
abundance: NA
d_gene: NA
j_gene: TRBJ2-3

CDR3aa: CASSLARSDRGSYEQYF
CDR3nt: TGTGCCAGCAGCTTAGCGCGGTCCGACAGAGGGTCCTACGAGCAGTACTTC
v_gene: TRBV7-6
abundance: NA
d_gene: NA
j_gene: TRBJ2-7

CDR3aa: CASSEQGAGELFF
CDR3nt: TGTGCCAGCAGCGAACAGGGGGCCGGGGAGCTGTTTTTT
v_gene: TRBV2
abundance: few
d_gene: TRBD1
j_gene: TRBJ2-2

CDR3aa: CASRGLAALGGEQFF
CDR3nt: TGTGCCAGCCGGGGACTAGCGGCACTGGGGGGTGAGCAGTTCTTC
v_gene: TRBV6-2/TRBV6-3
abundance: NA
d_gene: TRBD2
j_gene: TRBJ2-1

CDR3aa: CASSLEMGSETQYF
CDR3nt: TGTGCCAGCAGCTTAGAGATGGGGTCAGAGACCCAGTACTTC
v_gene: TRBV11-3
abundance: NA
d_gene: NA
j_gene: TRBJ2-5

CDR3aa: CASSPDSGSSYEQYF
CDR3nt: TGTGCCAGCAGCCCGGATAGCGGATCCTCCTACGAGCAGTACTTC
v_gene: TRBV11-1
abundance: few
d_gene: NA
j_gene: TRBJ2-7

CDR3aa: CASSLGAGGSEAFF
CDR3nt: TGTGCCAGCAGTTTAGGGGCGGGAGGATCTGAAGCTTTCTTT
v_gene: TRBV12-3/TRBV12-4
abundance: NA
d_gene: NA
j_gene: TRBJ1-1

CDR3aa: CASSLKRDSNYGYTF
CDR3nt: TGTGCCAGCAGCTTAAAAAGGGACTCTAACTATGGCTACACCTTC
v_gene: TRBV11-2
abundance: NA
d_gene: NA
j_gene: TRBJ1-2

CDR3aa: CASSFPFWGASRKALQETQYF
CDR3nt: TGTGCCAGCAGCTTCCCGTTTTGGGGTGCTTCAAGGAAGGCGTTGCAAGAGACCCAGTACTTC
v_gene: TRBV7-9
abundance: few
d_gene: NA
j_gene: TRBJ2-5

CDR3aa: CATSDSGTGVGYTF
CDR3nt: TGTGCCACCAGTGACTCCGGGACAGGGGTAGGCTACACCTTC
v_gene: TRBV24-1
abundance: NA
d_gene: TRBD1
j_gene: TRBJ1-2

CDR3aa: CASSRDSSSTDTQYF
CDR3nt: TGTGCCAGCAGTCGGGACTCCTCTAGCACAGATACGCAGTATTTT
v_gene: TRBV5-4
abundance: once
d_gene: NA
j_gene: TRBJ2-3

CDR3aa: CANPRRVARGYTF
CDR3nt: TGCGCCAACCCTCGGAGGGTGGCAAGGGGCTACACCTTC
v_gene: TRBV23-1
abundance: NA
d_gene: NA
j_gene: TRBJ1-2

CDR3aa: CASSSDRGNSPLHF
CDR3nt: TGTGCCAGCAGCTCGGACAGGGGGAATTCACCCCTCCACTTT
v_gene: TRBV5-4
abundance: NA
d_gene: TRBD1
j_gene: TRBJ1-6

CDR3aa: CASSPRDLSDTQYF
CDR3nt: TGTGCCAGCAGTCCCCGGGACTTATCAGATACGCAGTATTTT
v_gene: TRBV12-3/TRBV12-4
abundance: NA
d_gene: NA
j_gene: TRBJ2-3

CDR3aa: CASSPSTHGGGELFF
CDR3nt: TGTGCCAGCAGCCCCTCGACTCACGGGGGCGGGGAGCTGTTTTTT
v_gene: TRBV6-1
abundance: NA
d_gene: NA
j_gene: TRBJ2-2

CDR3aa: CATSDFQTQYF
CDR3nt: TGTGCCACCAGTGATTTCCAGACCCAGTACTTC
v_gene: TRBV24-1
abundance: NA
d_gene: NA
j_gene: TRBJ2-5

CDR3aa: CASSLDRGPNQPQHF
CDR3nt: TGTGCCAGCAGCCTCGACAGGGGTCCCAATCAGCCCCAGCATTTT
v_gene: TRBV4-2
abundance: few
d_gene: TRBD1
j_gene: TRBJ1-5

CDR3aa: CASSVGETQYF
CDR3nt: TGTGCCAGCAGTGTAGGGGAGACCCAGTACTTC
v_gene: TRBV11-1
abundance: NA
d_gene: NA
j_gene: TRBJ2-5

CDR3aa: CASSFRRRGLADITDTQYF
CDR3nt: TGTGCCAGCAGTTTTAGGCGACGGGGACTAGCGGACATCACAGATACGCAGTATTTT
v_gene: TRBV28
abundance: NA
d_gene: TRBD2
j_gene: TRBJ2-3

CDR3aa: CSAPRNGEGTDTQYF
CDR3nt: TGCAGTGCTCCACGCAATGGGGAGGGAACAGATACGCAGTATTTT
v_gene: TRBV20-1
abundance: NA
d_gene: TRBD2
j_gene: TRBJ2-3

CDR3aa: CASSAGSTGELFF
CDR3nt: TGCGCCAGCAGCGCGGGGTCCACCGGGGAGCTGTTTTTT
v_gene: TRBV5-1
abundance: NA
d_gene: NA
j_gene: TRBJ2-2

CDR3aa: CATSRKDGSWYSNQPQHF
CDR3nt: TGTGCCACCAGCCGCAAGGACGGGTCTTGGTATAGCAATCAGCCCCAGCATTTT
v_gene: TRBV15
abundance: few
d_gene: NA
j_gene: TRBJ1-5

CDR3aa: CASSLATGLPEHYGYTF
CDR3nt: TGTGCCAGCAGCTTAGCGACGGGACTCCCAGAACACTATGGCTACACCTTC
v_gene: TRBV7-9
abundance: few
d_gene: NA
j_gene: TRBJ1-2

CDR3aa: CASSDQGNGNEKLFF
CDR3nt: TGTGCCAGCAGTGACCAGGGGAATGGTAATGAAAAACTGTTTTTT
v_gene: TRBV2
abundance: NA
d_gene: NA
j_gene: TRBJ1-4

CDR3aa: CASSIRARGYGYTF
CDR3nt: TGTGCCAGTAGTATTCGGGCCAGAGGCTATGGCTACACCTTC
v_gene: TRBV19
abundance: few
d_gene: NA
j_gene: TRBJ1-2

CDR3aa: CASSPKTAQGRGYTF
CDR3nt: TGTGCCAGCAGCCCTAAGACGGCACAGGGCCGGGGCTACACCTTC
v_gene: TRBV7-2
abundance: NA
d_gene: NA
j_gene: TRBJ1-2

CDR3aa: CASSRSGSITDTQYF
CDR3nt: TGTGCCAGCAGCCGTAGCGGGAGTATCACAGATACGCAGTATTTT
v_gene: TRBV6-1
abundance: NA
d_gene: TRBD2
j_gene: TRBJ2-3

CDR3aa: CATSDPYPGQGTHNEQFF
CDR3nt: TGTGCCACCAGTGATCCTTACCCCGGGCAGGGTACCCACAATGAGCAGTTCTTC
v_gene: TRBV24-1
abundance: NA
d_gene: NA
j_gene: TRBJ2-1

CDR3aa: CASSPGTAYEQYF
CDR3nt: TGTGCCAGCTCACCCGGGACAGCCTACGAGCAGTACTTC
v_gene: TRBV18
abundance: once
d_gene: TRBD1
j_gene: TRBJ2-7

CDR3aa: CASSLEGYRPGGYTF
CDR3nt: TGTGCCAGCAGCTTAGAGGGGTACAGGCCGGGAGGCTACACCTTC
v_gene: TRBV7-8
abundance: few
d_gene: NA
j_gene: TRBJ1-2

CDR3aa: CATSRGWGSYEQYF
CDR3nt: TGTGCCACCAGCAGAGGTTGGGGCTCCTACGAGCAGTACTTC
v_gene: TRBV15
abundance: NA
d_gene: NA
j_gene: TRBJ2-7

CDR3aa: CASSELSSGGRYSTQYF
CDR3nt: TGCGCCAGCAGTGAACTCTCTTCGGGCGGACGTTACTCGACGCAGTATTTT
v_gene: TRBV10-1
abundance: few
d_gene: NA
j_gene: TRBJ2-3

CDR3aa: CASSPERRTDTQYF
CDR3nt: TGTGCCAGCAGCCCAGAGCGGCGCACAGATACGCAGTATTTT
v_gene: TRBV7-2
abundance: NA
d_gene: NA
j_gene: TRBJ2-3

CDR3aa: CASSLGVGNTGELFF
CDR3nt: TGTGCCAGCAGCCTCGGCGTAGGGAACACCGGGGAGCTGTTTTTT
v_gene: TRBV7-9
abundance: few
d_gene: NA
j_gene: TRBJ2-2

CDR3aa: CATSKGLDYGYTF
CDR3nt: TGTGCCACCAGCAAAGGGTTGGACTATGGCTACACCTTC
v_gene: TRBV15
abundance: NA
d_gene: NA
j_gene: TRBJ1-2

CDR3aa: CASSQGSHNEQFF
CDR3nt: TGCGCCAGCAGCCAAGGCAGCCACAATGAGCAGTTCTTC
v_gene: TRBV4-3
abundance: few
d_gene: NA
j_gene: TRBJ2-1

CDR3aa: CASSLMPDRNTGELFF
CDR3nt: TGTGCCAGCAGCTTAATGCCCGACAGGAACACCGGGGAGCTGTTTTTT
v_gene: TRBV7-6
abundance: NA
d_gene: NA
j_gene: TRBJ2-2

CDR3aa: CSARYPTGGGGNTIYF
CDR3nt: TGCAGTGCTAGATACCCAACAGGGGGCGGTGGAAACACCATATATTTT
v_gene: TRBV20-1
abundance: few
d_gene: TRBD1
j_gene: TRBJ1-3

CDR3aa: CASSPTTGGGGGYTF
CDR3nt: TGTGCCAGCAGCCCAACTACAGGGGGAGGTGGTGGCTACACCTTC
v_gene: TRBV5-8
abundance: few
d_gene: TRBD1
j_gene: TRBJ1-2

CDR3aa: CASSQEYFLNTEAFF
CDR3nt: TGCGCCAGCAGCCAAGAGTACTTCCTGAACACTGAAGCTTTCTTT
v_gene: TRBV4-3
abundance: NA
d_gene: NA
j_gene: TRBJ1-1

CDR3aa: CATSSWTGGGMETQYF
CDR3nt: TGTGCCACCAGCAGTTGGACAGGGGGCGGAATGGAGACCCAGTACTTC
v_gene: TRBV15
abundance: NA
d_gene: TRBD1
j_gene: TRBJ2-5

CDR3aa: CASRTLAIDTQYF
CDR3nt: TGTGCCAGCAGAACCCTAGCAATAGATACGCAGTATTTT
v_gene: TRBV6-2/TRBV6-3
abundance: few
d_gene: NA
j_gene: TRBJ2-3

CDR3aa: CASSRLIVSPNYGYTF
CDR3nt: TGTGCCAGCAGCCGACTTATAGTTTCCCCTAACTATGGCTACACCTTC
v_gene: TRBV7-9
abundance: NA
d_gene: NA
j_gene: TRBJ1-2

CDR3aa: CASSSIYGYTF
CDR3nt: TGTGCCAGCAGTTCGATTTATGGCTACACCTTC
v_gene: TRBV28
abundance: NA
d_gene: NA
j_gene: TRBJ1-2